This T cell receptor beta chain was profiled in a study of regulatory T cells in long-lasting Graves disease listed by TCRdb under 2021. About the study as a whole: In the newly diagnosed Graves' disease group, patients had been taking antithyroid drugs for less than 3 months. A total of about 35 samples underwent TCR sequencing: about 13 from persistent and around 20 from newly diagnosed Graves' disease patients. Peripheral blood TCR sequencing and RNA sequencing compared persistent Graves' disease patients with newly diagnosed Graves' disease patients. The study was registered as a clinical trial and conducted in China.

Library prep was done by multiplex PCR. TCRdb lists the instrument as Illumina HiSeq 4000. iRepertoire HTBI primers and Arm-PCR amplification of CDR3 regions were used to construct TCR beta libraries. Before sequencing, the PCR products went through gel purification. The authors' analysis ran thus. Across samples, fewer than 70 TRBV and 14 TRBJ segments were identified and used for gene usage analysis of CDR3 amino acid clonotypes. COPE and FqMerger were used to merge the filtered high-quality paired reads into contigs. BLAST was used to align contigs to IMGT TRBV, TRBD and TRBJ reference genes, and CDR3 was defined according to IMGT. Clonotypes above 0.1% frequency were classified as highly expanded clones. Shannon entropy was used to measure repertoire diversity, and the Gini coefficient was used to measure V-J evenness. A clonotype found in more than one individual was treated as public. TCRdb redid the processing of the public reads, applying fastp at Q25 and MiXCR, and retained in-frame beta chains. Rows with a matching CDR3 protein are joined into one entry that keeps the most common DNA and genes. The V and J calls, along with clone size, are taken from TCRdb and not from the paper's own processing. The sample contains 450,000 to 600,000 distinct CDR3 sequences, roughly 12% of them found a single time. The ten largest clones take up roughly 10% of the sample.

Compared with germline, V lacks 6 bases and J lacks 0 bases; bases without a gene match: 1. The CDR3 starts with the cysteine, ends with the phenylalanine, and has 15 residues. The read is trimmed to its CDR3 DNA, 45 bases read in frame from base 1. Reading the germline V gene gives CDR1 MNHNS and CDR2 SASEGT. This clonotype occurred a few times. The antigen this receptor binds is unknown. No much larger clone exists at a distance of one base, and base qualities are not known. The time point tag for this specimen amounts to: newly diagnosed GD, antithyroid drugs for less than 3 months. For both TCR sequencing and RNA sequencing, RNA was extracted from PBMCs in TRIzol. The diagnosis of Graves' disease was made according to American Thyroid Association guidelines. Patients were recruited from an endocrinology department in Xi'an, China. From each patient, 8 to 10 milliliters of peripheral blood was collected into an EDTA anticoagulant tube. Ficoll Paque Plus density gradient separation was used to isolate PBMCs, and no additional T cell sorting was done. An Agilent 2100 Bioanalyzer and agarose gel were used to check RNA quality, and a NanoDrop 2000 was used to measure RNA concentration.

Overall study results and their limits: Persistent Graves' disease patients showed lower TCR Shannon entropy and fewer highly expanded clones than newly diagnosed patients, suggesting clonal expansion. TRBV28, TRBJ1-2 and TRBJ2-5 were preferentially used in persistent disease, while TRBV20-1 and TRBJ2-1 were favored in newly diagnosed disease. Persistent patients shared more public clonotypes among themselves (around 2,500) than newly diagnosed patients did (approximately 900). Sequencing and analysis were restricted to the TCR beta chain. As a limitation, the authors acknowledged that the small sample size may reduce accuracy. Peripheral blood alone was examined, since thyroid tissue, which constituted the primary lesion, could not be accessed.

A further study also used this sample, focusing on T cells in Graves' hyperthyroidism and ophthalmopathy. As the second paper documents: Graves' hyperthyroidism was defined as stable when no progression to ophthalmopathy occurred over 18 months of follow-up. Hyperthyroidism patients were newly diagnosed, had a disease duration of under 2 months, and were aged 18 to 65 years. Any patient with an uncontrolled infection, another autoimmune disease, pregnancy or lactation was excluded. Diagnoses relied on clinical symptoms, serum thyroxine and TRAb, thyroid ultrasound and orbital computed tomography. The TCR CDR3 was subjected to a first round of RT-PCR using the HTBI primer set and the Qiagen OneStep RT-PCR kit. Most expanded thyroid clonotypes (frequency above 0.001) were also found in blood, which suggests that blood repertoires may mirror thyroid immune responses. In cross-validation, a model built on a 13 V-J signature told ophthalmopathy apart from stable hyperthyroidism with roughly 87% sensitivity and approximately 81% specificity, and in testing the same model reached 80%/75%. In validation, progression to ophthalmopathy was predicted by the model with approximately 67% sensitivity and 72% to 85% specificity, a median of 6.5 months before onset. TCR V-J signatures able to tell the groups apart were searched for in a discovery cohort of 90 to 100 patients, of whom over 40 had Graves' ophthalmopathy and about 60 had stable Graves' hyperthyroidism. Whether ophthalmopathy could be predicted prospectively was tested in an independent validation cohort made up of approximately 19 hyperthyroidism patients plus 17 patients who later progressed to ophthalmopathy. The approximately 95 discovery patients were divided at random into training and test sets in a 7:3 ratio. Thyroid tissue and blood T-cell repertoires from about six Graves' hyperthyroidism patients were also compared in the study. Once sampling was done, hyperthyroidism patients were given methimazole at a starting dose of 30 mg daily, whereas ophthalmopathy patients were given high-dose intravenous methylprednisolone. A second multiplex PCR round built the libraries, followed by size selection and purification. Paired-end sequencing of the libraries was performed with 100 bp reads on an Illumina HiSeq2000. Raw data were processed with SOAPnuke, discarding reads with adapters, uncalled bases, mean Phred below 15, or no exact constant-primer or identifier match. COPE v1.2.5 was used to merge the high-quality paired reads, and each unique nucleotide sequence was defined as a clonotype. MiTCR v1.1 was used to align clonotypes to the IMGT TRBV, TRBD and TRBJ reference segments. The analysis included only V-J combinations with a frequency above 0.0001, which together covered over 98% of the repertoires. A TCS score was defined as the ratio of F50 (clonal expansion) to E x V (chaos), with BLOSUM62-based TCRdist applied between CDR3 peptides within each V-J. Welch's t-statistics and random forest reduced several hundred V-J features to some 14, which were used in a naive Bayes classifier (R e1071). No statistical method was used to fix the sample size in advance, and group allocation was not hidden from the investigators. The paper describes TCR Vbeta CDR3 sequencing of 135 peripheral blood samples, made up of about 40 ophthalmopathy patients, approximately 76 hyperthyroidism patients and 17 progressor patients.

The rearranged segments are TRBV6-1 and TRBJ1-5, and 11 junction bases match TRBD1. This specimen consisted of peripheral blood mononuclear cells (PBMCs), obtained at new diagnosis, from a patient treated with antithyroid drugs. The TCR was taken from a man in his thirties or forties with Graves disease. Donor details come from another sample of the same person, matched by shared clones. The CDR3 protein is CASRGQGASNQPQHF. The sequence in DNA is TGTGCCAGCAGAGGACAGGGGGCTAGCAATCAGCCCCAGCATTTT.